The following is a TCR beta chain sequence with its context. The data stem from a study of T cell responses to AZD1222 COVID-19 vaccine. Trimming pared 1 base from V and 9 bases from J, leaving 7 bases between. The germline gives CDR1 LGHDT, CDR2 YNNKEL (reference sequence). The CDR3 consists of 11 residues. Repertoires were generated with immunoSEQ multiplex PCR, while TCRdb's copy carries only in-frame clones and drops some. Among roughly 190,000 clones listed, approximately 91% were seen once. The J gene is TRBJ2-7, the V gene TRBV3-1 (or the pseudogene TRBV3-2), with no clear D. This TCR derives from an adult in good health. This specimen was peripheral blood, taken on day 0 of AZD1222 vaccination. The CDR3 loop is CASSQGVGQYF. The CDR3 DNA is TGTGCCAGCAGCCAAGGGGTTGGGCAGTACTTC.